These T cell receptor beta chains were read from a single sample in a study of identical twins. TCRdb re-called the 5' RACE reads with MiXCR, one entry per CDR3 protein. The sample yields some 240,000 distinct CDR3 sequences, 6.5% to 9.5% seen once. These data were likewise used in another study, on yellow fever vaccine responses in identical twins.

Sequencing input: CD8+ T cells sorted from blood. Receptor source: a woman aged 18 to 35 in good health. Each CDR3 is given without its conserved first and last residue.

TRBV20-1 SASGGNYNEQF
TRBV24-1 ATSGPVGNMYEQF
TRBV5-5 ASSLPTGGEQY
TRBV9 ASSVGVASGRAYNEQF
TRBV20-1 SLAVNTGELF
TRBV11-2 ASSLRSGAYEQY
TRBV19 ASSPSVAGLAEYNEQF
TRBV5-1 ASSSRGGTRFQETQY
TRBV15 ATSRASPYEQY
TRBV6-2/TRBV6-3 ASSDRDRPLLNYGYT
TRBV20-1 SARDALAGEETQY
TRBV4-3 ASSQDWGAVEQY
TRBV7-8 ASSLETGTSVYTGELF
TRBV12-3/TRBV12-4 ASSLFDRPTRGETQY
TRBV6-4 ASSEGENSPLH
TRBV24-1 ATSDLPSSGGAKNTGELF
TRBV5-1 ASSPTGDEQY
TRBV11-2 ASSSHREAPGKLF
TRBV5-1 ASIGSGGYT